This T cell receptor beta chain was captured by sequencing in a study of T cells expressing NK-cell markers. Study-wide results and caveats: Clarity on HCMV specificity was lacking for the expanded NKG2C+ T cell clones.

To note about this clonotype: Its matching antigen is unknown.

TCRdb reworked the 5' RACE reads into one entry per CDR3 protein, no DNA. The sample yields 400,000 or so distinct CDR3 sequences, of which the top ten take up around 11%. Germline values: CDR1 DFQATT, CDR2 SNEGSKA (reference sequence). The CDR3 spans 14 residues. This chain joins TRBV20-1 and TRBJ2-7. The TCR originated in a woman between 50 and 59 years old in good health. The material sequenced was blood T cells: a sorted CD56 or NKG2C T cell subset, CD4+ or CD8+ T cells, or bulk PBMC T cells (not recorded which). The CDR3 is CSAREPRISYEQYF.